This T cell receptor (beta chain) was identified in a study of CD8 T cells in Susac syndrome (dated by TCRdb to about 2019). A note on the overall study: Among the Susac syndrome patients who were sequenced, clinically active disease was present in 5 or 6 and clinical remission was observed in eight or nine. Susac syndrome patients were therapy-naive, on corticosteroids (some also receiving IVIg), or on IVIg alone at blood withdrawal. Repertoire sequencing was used to test whether CD8+ T cell activation and differentiation in Susac syndrome was antigen driven.

RNA was extracted using the RNeasy kit, and roughly 0.5 to 1 ug of the RNA was reverse transcribed with random hexamers. TCR beta CDR3 regions were amplified with the immunoSEQ multiplex PCR assay covering 54 Vbeta and 13 Jbeta segments. PCR amplification bias was corrected using a synthetic template baseline for primer optimization and computational correction. In the original analysis: Reads were annotated to V, D and J genes according to IMGT and were analyzed with immunoSEQ Analyzer, with only productive sequences retained. To calculate clonality, Shannon entropy was normalized by log2 of the number of productive unique sequences and then subtracted from one. For each patient and control, public and private clones were evaluated within the 100 most prevalent clones. Susac-specific clones were defined as absent from healthy and MS cohorts, about 1,100 published viral clones and other ImmuneACCESS disease sequences. The public reads were run again by TCRdb, first through fastp at Q25 and then through MiXCR, and only productive beta chains were kept. Each entry merges the rows of one CDR3 protein and shows their most common DNA and genes. These V and J calls derive from TCRdb rather than the authors' analysis. The sample table shows more than 100,000 distinct CDR3 sequences, and 96% are seen once. Approximately 0.15% of the sample rests with the top ten.

Study-wide conclusions, independent of this receptor: In the CD4+ T cell repertoire of Susac syndrome patients, clonal expansion was not detected. The number of individuals in the TCR sequencing and HLA analysis was recognized as being relatively small.

Peripheral blood CD8+ and CD4+ T cells from healthy donors, Susac syndrome patients and multiple sclerosis patients were profiled by high-throughput TCR beta sequencing. Recently defined diagnostic criteria for definite or probable disease were met by the Susac syndrome patients. Bulk CD8+ and CD4+ T cells were purified by magnetic negative isolation, whereas CD8+ TEMRA cells were enriched by FACS. Blood was collected in EDTA tubes and processed within 24 hours, with PBMCs isolated through density gradient centrifugation. PBMCs intended for TCR sequencing were frozen in liquid nitrogen and were later thawed in a 37 degrees C water bath. Purity of sorted or isolated CD4+, CD8+ and CD8+ TEMRA cells was at least 90%. As concerns this clonotype: The antigen it recognizes is unknown. No much larger clonotype is one base removed from it; base qualities were not supplied.

Trimming costs V 4 bases and J 7 bases, and their ends lie 14 bases apart. CDR1 and CDR2 are drawn from the germline V gene (reference sequence): MNHEY, SMNVEV. There are 14 amino acids in the CDR3, from cysteine to phenylalanine inclusive. The DNA shown is the 42-base CDR3, in frame from base 1. The chain joins TRBV27 to TRBJ2-1, with a weak D call of TRBD2 (7 bases match). Material for sequencing was CD4+ T cells from PBMCs. The origin of this receptor is a human donor with Susac syndrome. At the DNA level, the sequence is TGTGCCAGCAGTTGGAGGGGGGGCTCGAATGAGCAGTTCTTC. Translation gives CASSWRGGSNEQFF.